A single sample gave rise to the 10 T cell receptor beta chains below, sequenced in a study of CD8 T cells in Susac syndrome. Random hexamers were used to reverse transcribe an amount of roughly 0.45 to 1 ug RNA. TCRdb re-called the immunoSEQ multiplex PCR reads through MiXCR, storing one row per CDR3 protein. Among a few hundred thousand distinct CDR3 sequences listed, about 93% were seen once. Sequenced input: CD8+ T cells from PBMCs. The origin of the receptors is a human donor with multiple sclerosis.

This sequence joins TRBV7-8 and TRBJ1-2; D is uncertain. The CDR3 has 14 residues. Trimming took off 1 base at V and 1 base at J, with 7 bases between the two ends. Germline V gene lookup returns CDR1 SGHVS and CDR2 FQNEAQ. In DNA, the CDR3 is TGTGCCAGCAGCTTAGGGCAGGATAACTATGGCTACACCTTC. It encodes CASSLGQDNYGYTF.

This chain uses TRBV5-6 with TRBJ1-3; D gene uncertain. This CDR3 is 14 amino acids long. Germline CDR1 is SGHDT and CDR2 is YYEEEE. V gave up 0 bases and J gave up 6 bases, with 10 bases separating them. The CDR3 region is CASSLERAENTIYF. CDR3 DNA: TGTGCCAGCAGCTTGGAAAGGGCTGAAAACACCATATATTTT.

The chain is built from TRBV7-9 and TRBJ2-1, with 9 nucleotides matching TRBD2. The CDR3 runs to 17 residues. Germline V gene lookup returns CDR1 SEHNR and CDR2 FQNEAQ (reference sequence). V dropped 3 bases and J dropped 0; count of bases not matched to a gene: 6. Written as DNA, the CDR3 is TGTGCCAGCAGCTTGGCGGGAGGGGTTGGCTCCTACAATGAGCAGTTCTTC. Translated: CASSLAGGVGSYNEQFF. The variable domain in full, completed from reference TRBV7-9 and TRBJ2-1, reads DTGVSQNPRHKITKRGQNVTFRCDPISEHNRLYWYRQTLGQGPEFLTYFQNEAQLEKSRLLSDRFSAERPKGSFSTLEIQRTEQGDSAMYLCASSLAGGVGSYNEQFFGPGTRLTVL.

The chain recombines TRBV7-9 with TRBJ1-1; a possible D gene is TRBD1 (6 bases). The length of the CDR3 is 13 residues. Germline loops: CDR1 SEHNR, CDR2 FQNEAQ (reference sequence). Trimming removed 6 bases from V and 7 bases from J, with 15 bases in between. Written as DNA, the CDR3 is TGTGCCAGCAGTTCGGGACACAGAATTGAAGCTTTCTTT. Amino acids: CASSSGHRIEAFF.

This sequence joins TRBV13 and TRBJ2-2; D perhaps matches TRBD1 (6 bases). Trimming shortened V by 0 bases and J by 4 bases, and 9 bases separated the two germline ends. Germline CDR1 PRHDT, CDR2 FYEKMQ (reference sequence). The CDR3 runs 15 residues. The CDR3 DNA is TGTGCCAGCAGCTTAGGACAGGGAGTCACCGGGGAGCTGTTTTTT. It encodes CASSLGQGVTGELFF.

This clonotype has more than one count but fewer than ten. V usage is TRBV13 and J usage is TRBJ1-1; D not certain. Trimming shortened V by 0 bases and J by 5 bases, and 7 bases separated the two germline ends. The CDR3 is 13 amino acids. Germline assignment: CDR1 PRHDT and CDR2 FYEKMQ (reference sequence). CDR3 protein: CASSLGTLTEAFF. CDR3 nucleotides: TGTGCCAGCAGCTTAGGCACGCTTACTGAAGCTTTCTTT.

The chain recombines TRBV4-1 with TRBJ2-3; D may match TRBD1 or TRBD2 (7 bases each). CDR3 length equals 16 residues. With 3 bases removed from V and 2 bases from J, the gap between germline ends came to 15 bases. Germline CDR1 is MGHRA and CDR2 is YSYEKL. The CDR3: CASSHPRGGYTDTQYF. The CDR3 DNA follows: TGCGCCAGCAGCCACCCCAGGGGGGGATACACAGATACGCAGTATTTT.

The rearrangement uses TRBV3-1 and TRBJ1-1; perhaps TRBD1 as D (5 bases). Germline assignment: CDR1 LGHDT and CDR2 YNNKEL (reference sequence). This CDR3 contains 15 residues. Deletions cut 5 bases from V and 5 bases from J, with 18 bases between. CDR3 sequence reads: CASSSLLGGETEAFF. In DNA, the CDR3 is TGTGCCAGCAGCTCTCTCCTGGGAGGGGAAACTGAAGCTTTCTTT.

This clonotype was found a few times. The J gene is TRBJ2-3, the V gene TRBV4-1, with unresolved D. The germline V gene encodes CDR1 MGHRA and CDR2 YSYEKL. This CDR3 region has 14 residues. Trimming took 1 base from V and 4 from J, leaving 9 bases between them. CDR3 loop: CASSQGLTADTQYF. The DNA for the CDR3 is TGCGCCAGCAGCCAAGGCCTAACTGCAGATACGCAGTATTTT.

The rearrangement uses TRBV3-1 and TRBJ1-2, with 7 bases matching TRBD1. CDR3 length: 17 residues. Germline V gene lookup returns CDR1 LGHDT and CDR2 YNNKEL (reference sequence). The ends lost 4 bases at V and 5 bases at J; junction bases unmatched: 16. In nucleotides, the CDR3 is TGTGCCAGCAGCCCCGATCTCCTTCTGACAGGGCAATATGGCTACACCTTC. This encodes CASSPDLLLTGQYGYTF.